This T cell receptor (beta chain) was obtained from a study of cytomegalovirus exposure and HLA in healthy donors. Turning to the study itself: The Caucasian-associated ancestry cluster contained 81% of the approximately 390 genotyped donors.

Of note for this clone: What it recognizes is unknown.

This PCR relied on a set of 60 Vbeta primers and 13 Jbeta primers. The table came from immunoSEQ multiplex PCR; TCRdb's copy has only in-frame clones and leaves some out. This sample has roughly 150,000 clones, with roughly 84% found just once. Germline CDR1 MGHRA, CDR2 YSYEKL. V lost 3 bases to trimming and J lost 6 bases, with 11 bases between them. The CDR3 loop spans 13 amino acids. The study's findings and limits: Researchers reportedly found TCR beta sequences accurately predicted most subjects' HLA-A and HLA-B alleles. A prior analysis recorded that most TCR beta V segments were productive about 87% or about 30% of the time.

Sequenced material: PBMCs. This sequence was found in a man in his thirties or forties in good health and CMV-seropositive. The V gene is TRBV4-1, the J gene TRBJ1-1; possible D gene TRBD1, 6 bases. This CDR3 reads CASSHRGRAEAFF. CDR3 coding DNA: TGCGCCAGCAGCCACAGGGGCCGGGCTGAAGCTTTCTTT.